The sequence of this TCR beta chain was determined in a study of cytomegalovirus exposure and HLA in healthy donors. Study results and limitations: Beyond CMV serostatus, there was no information to go on about immune exposure.

Germline values: CDR1 MGHDK, CDR2 SYGVNS. Trimming removed 6 bases at V and 3 bases at J, with 14 bases between. The CDR3 consists of 14 residues. Comments on this clone: Its antigen is not identified.

Both 60 Vbeta primers and 13 Jbeta primers went into the PCR. The repertoire was sequenced with immunoSEQ multiplex PCR; TCRdb's copy has only in-frame clones and lacks some. The table has around 170,000 clones, around 78% seen once. Material for sequencing was PBMCs. The chain couples TRBV25-1 to TRBJ2-5, with a weak D call TRBD1 (6 bases). This clonotype was sampled from a man younger than 30 in good health and CMV-seronegative. The DNA of the CDR3 is TGTGCCAGCAGGCCAAGGGGGTCGGAAGAGACCCAGTACTTC. This codes for CASRPRGSEETQYF.